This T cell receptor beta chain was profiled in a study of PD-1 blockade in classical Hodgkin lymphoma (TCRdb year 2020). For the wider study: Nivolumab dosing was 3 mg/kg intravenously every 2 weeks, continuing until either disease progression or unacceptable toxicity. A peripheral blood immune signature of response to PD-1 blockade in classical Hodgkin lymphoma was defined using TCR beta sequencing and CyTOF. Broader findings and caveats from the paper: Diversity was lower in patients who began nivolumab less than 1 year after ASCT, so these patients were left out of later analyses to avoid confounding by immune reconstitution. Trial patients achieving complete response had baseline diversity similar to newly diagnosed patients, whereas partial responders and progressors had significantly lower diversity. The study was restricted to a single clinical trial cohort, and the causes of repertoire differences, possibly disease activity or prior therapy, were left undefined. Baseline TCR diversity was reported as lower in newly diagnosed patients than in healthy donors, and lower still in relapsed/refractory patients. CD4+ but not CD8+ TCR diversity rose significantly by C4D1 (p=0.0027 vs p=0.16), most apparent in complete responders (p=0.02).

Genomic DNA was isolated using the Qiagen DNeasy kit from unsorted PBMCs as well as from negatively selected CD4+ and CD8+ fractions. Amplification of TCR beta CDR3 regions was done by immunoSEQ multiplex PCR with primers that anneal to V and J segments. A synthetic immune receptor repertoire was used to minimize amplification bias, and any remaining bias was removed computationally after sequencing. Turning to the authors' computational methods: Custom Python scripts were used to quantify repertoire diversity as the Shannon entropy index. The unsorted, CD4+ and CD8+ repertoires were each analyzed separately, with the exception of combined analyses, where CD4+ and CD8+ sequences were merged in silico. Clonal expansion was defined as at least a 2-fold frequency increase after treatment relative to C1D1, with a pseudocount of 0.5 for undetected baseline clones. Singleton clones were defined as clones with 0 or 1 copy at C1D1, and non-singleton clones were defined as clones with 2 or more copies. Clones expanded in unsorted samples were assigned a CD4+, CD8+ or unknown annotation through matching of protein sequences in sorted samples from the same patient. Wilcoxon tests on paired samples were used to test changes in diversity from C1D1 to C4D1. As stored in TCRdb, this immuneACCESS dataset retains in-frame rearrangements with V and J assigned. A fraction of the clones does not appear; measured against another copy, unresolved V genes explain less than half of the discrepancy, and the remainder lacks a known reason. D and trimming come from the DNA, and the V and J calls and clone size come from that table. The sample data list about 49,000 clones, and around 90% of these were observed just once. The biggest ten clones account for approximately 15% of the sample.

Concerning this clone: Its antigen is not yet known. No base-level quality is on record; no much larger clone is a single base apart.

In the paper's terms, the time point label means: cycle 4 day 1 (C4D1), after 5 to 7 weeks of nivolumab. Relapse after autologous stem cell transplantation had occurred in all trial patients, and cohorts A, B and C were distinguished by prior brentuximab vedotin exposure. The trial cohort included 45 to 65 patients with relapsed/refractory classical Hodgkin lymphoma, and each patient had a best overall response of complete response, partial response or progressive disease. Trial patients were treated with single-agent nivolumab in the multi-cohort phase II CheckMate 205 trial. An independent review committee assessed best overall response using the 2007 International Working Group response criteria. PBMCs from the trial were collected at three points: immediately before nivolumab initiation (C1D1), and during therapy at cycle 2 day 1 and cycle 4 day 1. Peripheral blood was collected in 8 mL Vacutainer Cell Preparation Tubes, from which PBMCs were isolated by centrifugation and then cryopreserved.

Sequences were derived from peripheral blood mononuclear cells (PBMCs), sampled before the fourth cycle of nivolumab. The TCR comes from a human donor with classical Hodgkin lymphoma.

For the CDR3, the sequence is CASSLSDSYNEKLFF. The DNA is as follows: TGTGCCAGCAGTTTGTCCGACAGCTATAATGAAAAACTGTTTTTT. Recombination joined TRBV28 with TRBJ1-4; perhaps TRBD1 is the D gene, with 5 bases matching. V loses 3 bases, J loses 4 bases, and the germline ends lie 12 bases apart. CDR1 is given as MDHEN and CDR2 as SYDVKM, both from the germline V gene. The CDR3, from cysteine to phenylalanine, totals 15 residues. Only the CDR3 DNA stays, 45 bases, in frame from base 1.